The 6 T cell receptor beta chains presented below share a single source sample, sequenced in a study of T cells after posttransplantation cyclophosphamide. Generated by immunoSEQ multiplex PCR, the TCRdb table keeps only in-frame clones and is missing some. The sample includes 17,000 or so clones, 75% to 80% of them seen just once. Busulfan-fludarabine conditioning, marrow transplant, and cyclophosphamide on days +3 and +4 were administered. The starting material was CD8+ T cells sorted from PBMCs, obtained approximately 1,900 days after a stem cell transplant with posttransplant cyclophosphamide. The source is a female patient between 40 and 55 years old who received an allogeneic stem cell transplant from a related donor, was CMV-positive, and had no GVHD. Some T cells may be graft donor cells.

As DNA, the CDR3 is TGTGCCAGCAGCGACACCGGGACAGGCACCTACGAGCAGTACTTC. Its protein product is CASSDTGTGTYEQYF. The rearrangement uses TRBV5-6 and TRBJ2-7; 8 bases match TRBD1. Germline V CDR1 and CDR2: SGHDT, YYEEEE. This CDR3 region has 15 residues. Trimming at V came to 4 bases and at J to 2 bases, leaving 8 bases not matched to a gene.

In this sample, this clone turned up a few times. This chain joins TRBV4-2 and TRBJ1-6; TRBD1 might be the D (5 bases). Trimming took 0 bases from V and 9 from J, leaving 15 bases between them. Germline V gene lookup returns CDR1 LGHNA and CDR2 YNFKEQ. The CDR3 loop spans 16 amino acids. Here the CDR3 DNA reads TGTGCCAGCAGCCAAGAAACGGGGGGTTCGACTTCACCCCTCCACTTT. This translates into CASSQETGGSTSPLHF.

The chain joins TRBV7-2 to TRBJ2-2; no clear D. The germline V gene has CDR1 SGHTA and CDR2 FQGNSA. The CDR3 extends over 14 amino acids. V lost 3 bases to trimming and J lost 2 bases, with 7 bases between them. The CDR3 loop is CASSLSSNTGELFF. DNA of the CDR3: TGTGCCAGCAGCTTGAGTAGCAACACCGGGGAGCTGTTTTTT.

The chain recombines TRBV9 with TRBJ1-4; no clear D gene. V gave up 1 base and J gave up 7 bases, with 14 bases separating them. The germline V gene has CDR1 SGDLS and CDR2 YYNGEE. CDR3 length: 15 residues. This CDR3 reads CASSVTGNTGEKLFF. The CDR3 bases are TGTGCCAGCAGCGTAACCGGGAACACTGGTGAAAAACTGTTTTTT.

The chain couples TRBV25-1 to TRBJ1-1; 7 positions match TRBD1. Trimming removed 9 bases from V and 3 bases from J; junction bases left unmatched: 10. The V gene's germline CDR1 is MGHDK and CDR2 SYGVNS. There are 14 residues in the CDR3. The CDR3 region is CASGTPGQHTEAFF. The CDR3, as DNA: TGTGCCAGTGGTACTCCGGGACAGCACACTGAAGCTTTCTTT.

This clone was counted a few times. V and J are TRBV10-1 and TRBJ2-7; perhaps TRBD2 as D (5 bases). Germline-derived CDR1 and CDR2 are WNHNN and SYGVQD (reference sequence). V lost 0 bases to trimming and J lost 7 bases, with 10 bases between them. The CDR3 consists of 13 residues. As DNA, the CDR3 is TGCGCCAGCAGTGAGTCGCCCAGAGGGGAGCAGTACTTC. Its translation is CASSESPRGEQYF.